The clone carrying this T cell receptor (beta chain) was recorded at least ten times. The sample belongs to a study of regulatory T cells in long-lasting Graves disease. Study-level information: Patients newly diagnosed with Graves' had been on antithyroid drugs for under 3 months.

As to time point: newly diagnosed GD, antithyroid drugs for less than 3 months. With RNA extracted from PBMCs as input, the TCR library was made. For TCR beta, libraries came from iRepertoire HTBI primers and Arm-PCR of CDR3 regions. TCRdb analysed the multiplex PCR reads with MiXCR anew, one entry per CDR3 protein. The sample yields approximately 400,000 distinct CDR3 sequences, about 15% seen once. The data were also submitted as part of a second study, on T cells in Graves' hyperthyroidism and ophthalmopathy.

The specimen was peripheral blood mononuclear cells (PBMCs), collected at new diagnosis, from a patient treated with antithyroid drugs. This TCR came from a woman aged 30 to 39 with Graves disease.

The CDR3 loop reads CASQAGERYEQYF. As DNA, the CDR3 is TGTGCCAGTCAAGCGGGAGAGCGATACGAGCAGTACTTC. The chain has TRBV13 and TRBJ2-7; 8 bases line up with TRBD2. With 9 bases clipped from V and 4 bases from J, the junction kept 8 bases outside the gene matches. CDR3 length: 13 amino acids. The V gene's germline CDR1 is PRHDT and CDR2 FYEKMQ (reference sequence).